This paragraph reports one T cell receptor beta chain. Profiled with immunoSEQ multiplex PCR; TCRdb holds only in-frame clones, not every one. The sample shows approximately 160,000 clones, 90% of them seen only once. The data are from a study of T cell responses to AZD1222 COVID-19 vaccine. Study details: Second doses that came at about 4 or about 12 weeks were put together.

Source: peripheral blood, taken on day 0 of AZD1222 vaccination. The receptor's source is an adult in good health.

In DNA form, the CDR3 reads TGTGCCAGCAGCTTGGGTAGCGGGTACGAGCAGTACTTC. The encoded protein is CASSLGSGYEQYF. This sequence joins TRBV7-9 and TRBJ2-7, with TRBD2 identical over 7 bases. The CDR3 extends over 13 amino acids. V lost 3 bases to trimming and J lost 4 bases; unmatched junction nucleotides: 3. CDR1 is SEHNR, CDR2 FQNEAQ, per germline (reference sequence).